This T cell receptor (beta chain) came from a study of identical twins. Study-level findings and limits: It was cross-sectional statistical analysis, not following the same donors, that the conclusions relied on. Researchers caution that invariant MAIT and iNKT cells could partly confound zero-insertion analyses.

Addition of a universal primer site occurred through template switching, and cDNA carried unique molecular identifiers. Via MiXCR, TCRdb re-called the 5' RACE reads, giving one row per CDR3 protein. The table lists fewer than 650,000 distinct CDR3 sequences, 7.1% of them singletons. This clonotype appeared a few times. What it binds is unknown. The CDR3 has 14 amino acids. The V end lost 4 bases, the J end lost 3 bases, and 10 bases lay between the germline ends. The germline V gene encodes CDR1 SEHNR and CDR2 FQNEAQ (reference sequence). These data were likewise used in another study, on yellow fever vaccine responses in identical twins.

The sequenced sample was PBMCs. The chain couples TRBV7-9 to TRBJ1-5; TRBD1 is a possible D gene (6 bases). This receptor was identified in a woman aged 18-35 years in good health. The CDR3 loop is CASSSDRVNQPQHF. The CDR3 DNA follows: TGTGCCAGCAGCTCGGACAGAGTCAATCAGCCCCAGCATTTT.